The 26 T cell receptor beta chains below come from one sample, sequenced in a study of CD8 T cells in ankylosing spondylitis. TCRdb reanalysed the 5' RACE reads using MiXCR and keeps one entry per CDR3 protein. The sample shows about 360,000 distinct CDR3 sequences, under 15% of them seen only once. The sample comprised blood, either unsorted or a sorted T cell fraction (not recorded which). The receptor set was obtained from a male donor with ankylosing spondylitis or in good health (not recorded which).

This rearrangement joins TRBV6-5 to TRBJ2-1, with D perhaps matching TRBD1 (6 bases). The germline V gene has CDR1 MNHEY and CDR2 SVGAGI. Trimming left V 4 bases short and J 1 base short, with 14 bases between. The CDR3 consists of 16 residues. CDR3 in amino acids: CASSSRPGTSYNEQFF. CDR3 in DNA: TGTGCCAGCAGTTCACGCCCCGGGACATCCTACAATGAGCAGTTCTTC.

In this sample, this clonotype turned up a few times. CDR3 amino acids: CSAKMRATGELFF. In nucleotides, the CDR3 is TGCAGTGCCAAGATGCGGGCCACCGGGGAGCTGTTTTTT. This chain uses TRBV20-1 with TRBJ2-2, with D tentatively TRBD2 (5 bases). The V and J ends lost 6 bases and 4 bases respectively, with 12 bases between them. The length of the CDR3 is 13 residues. CDR1 is DFQATT, CDR2 SNEGSKA, per germline (reference sequence).

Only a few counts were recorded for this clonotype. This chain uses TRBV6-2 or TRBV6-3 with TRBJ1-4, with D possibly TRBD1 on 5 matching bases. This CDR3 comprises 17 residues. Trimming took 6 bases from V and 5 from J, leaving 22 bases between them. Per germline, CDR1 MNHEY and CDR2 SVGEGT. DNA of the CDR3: TGTGCCAGCAGCCCCTCCGTGGGGACGGCGGGCAATGAAAAACTGTTTTTT. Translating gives CASSPSVGTAGNEKLFF.

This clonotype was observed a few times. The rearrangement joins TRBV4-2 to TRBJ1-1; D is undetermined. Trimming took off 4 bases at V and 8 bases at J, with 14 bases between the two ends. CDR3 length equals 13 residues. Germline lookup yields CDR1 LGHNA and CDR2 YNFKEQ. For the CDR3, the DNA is TGTGCCAGCAGCCGAAACATGGGGATGGAAGCTTTCTTT. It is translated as CASSRNMGMEAFF.

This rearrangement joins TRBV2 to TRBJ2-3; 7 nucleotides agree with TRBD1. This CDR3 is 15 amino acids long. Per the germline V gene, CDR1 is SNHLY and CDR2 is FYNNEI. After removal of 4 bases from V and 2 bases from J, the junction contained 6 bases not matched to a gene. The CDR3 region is CASSARQGATDTQYF. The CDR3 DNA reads TGTGCCAGCAGTGCCCGACAGGGAGCCACAGATACGCAGTATTTT.

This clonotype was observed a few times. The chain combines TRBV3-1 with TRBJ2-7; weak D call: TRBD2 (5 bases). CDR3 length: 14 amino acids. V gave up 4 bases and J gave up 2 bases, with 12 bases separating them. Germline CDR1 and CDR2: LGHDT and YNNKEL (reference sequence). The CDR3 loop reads CASSRSSGAYEQYF. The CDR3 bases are TGTGCCAGCAGCCGCTCCAGCGGCGCCTACGAGCAGTACTTC.

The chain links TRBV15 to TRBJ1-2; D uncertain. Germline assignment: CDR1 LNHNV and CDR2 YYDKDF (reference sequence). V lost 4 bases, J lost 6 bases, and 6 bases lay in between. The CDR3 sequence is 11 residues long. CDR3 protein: CATSKGDGYTF. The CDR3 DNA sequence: TGTGCCACCAGCAAAGGAGATGGCTACACCTTC.

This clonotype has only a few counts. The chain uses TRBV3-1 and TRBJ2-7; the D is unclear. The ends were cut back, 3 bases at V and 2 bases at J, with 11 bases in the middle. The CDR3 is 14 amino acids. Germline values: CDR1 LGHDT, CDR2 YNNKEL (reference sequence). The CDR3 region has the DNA TGTGCCAGCAGCCAGGGCTGGGTAGCCTACGAGCAGTACTTC. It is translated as CASSQGWVAYEQYF.

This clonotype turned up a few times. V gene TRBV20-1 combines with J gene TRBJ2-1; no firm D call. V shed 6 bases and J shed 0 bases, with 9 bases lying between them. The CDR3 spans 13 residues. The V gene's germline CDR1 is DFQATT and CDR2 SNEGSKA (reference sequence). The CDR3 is CSAHADSYNEQFF. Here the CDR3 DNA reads TGCAGTGCCCACGCCGACTCCTACAATGAGCAGTTCTTC.

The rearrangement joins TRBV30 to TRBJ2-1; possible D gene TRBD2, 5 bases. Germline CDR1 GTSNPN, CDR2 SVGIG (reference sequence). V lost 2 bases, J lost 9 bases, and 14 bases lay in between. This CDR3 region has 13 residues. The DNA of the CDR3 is TGTGCCTGGAGTAACTCTAGTCGGGGTGAGCAGTTCTTC. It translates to CAWSNSSRGEQFF.

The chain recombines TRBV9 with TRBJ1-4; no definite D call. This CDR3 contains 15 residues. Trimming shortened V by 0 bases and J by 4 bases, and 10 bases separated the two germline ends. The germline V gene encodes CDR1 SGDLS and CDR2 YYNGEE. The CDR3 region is CASSVGAWGNEKLFF. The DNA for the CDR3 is TGTGCCAGCAGCGTAGGGGCCTGGGGTAATGAAAAACTGTTTTTT.

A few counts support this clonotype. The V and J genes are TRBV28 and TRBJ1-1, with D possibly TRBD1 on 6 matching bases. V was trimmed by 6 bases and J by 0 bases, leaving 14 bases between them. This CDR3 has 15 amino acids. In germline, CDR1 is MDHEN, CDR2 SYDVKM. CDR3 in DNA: TGTGCCAGCAGGAGAATCGGACAGTTGAACACTGAAGCTTTCTTT. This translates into CASRRIGQLNTEAFF. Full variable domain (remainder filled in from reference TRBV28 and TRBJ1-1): DVKVTQSSRYLVKRTGEKVFLECVQDMDHENMFWYRQDPGLGLRLIYFSYDVKMKEKGDIPEGYSVSREKKERFSLILESASTNQTSMYLCASRRIGQLNTEAFFGQGTRLTVV.

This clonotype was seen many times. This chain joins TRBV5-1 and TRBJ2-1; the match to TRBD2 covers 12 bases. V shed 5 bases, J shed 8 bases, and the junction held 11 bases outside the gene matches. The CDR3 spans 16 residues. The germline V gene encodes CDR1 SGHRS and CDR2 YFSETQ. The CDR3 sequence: CASRPSSSGGEYEQFF. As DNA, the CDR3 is TGCGCCAGCAGACCTTCCTCTAGCGGGGGGGAGTATGAGCAGTTCTTC.

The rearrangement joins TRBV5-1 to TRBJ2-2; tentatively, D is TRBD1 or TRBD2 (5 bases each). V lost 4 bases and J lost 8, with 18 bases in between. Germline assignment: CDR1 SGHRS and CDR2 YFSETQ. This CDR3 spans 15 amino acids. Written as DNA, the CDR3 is TGCGCCAGCAGCCCCCGGGACCCCTCGGGGGGGGAGCTGTTTTTT. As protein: CASSPRDPSGGELFF.

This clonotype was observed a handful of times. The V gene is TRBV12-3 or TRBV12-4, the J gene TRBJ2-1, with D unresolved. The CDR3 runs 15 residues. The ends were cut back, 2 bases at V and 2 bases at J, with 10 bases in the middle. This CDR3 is CASSLYLGPYNEQFF. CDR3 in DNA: TGTGCCAGCAGTTTATACCTAGGGCCCTACAATGAGCAGTTCTTC.

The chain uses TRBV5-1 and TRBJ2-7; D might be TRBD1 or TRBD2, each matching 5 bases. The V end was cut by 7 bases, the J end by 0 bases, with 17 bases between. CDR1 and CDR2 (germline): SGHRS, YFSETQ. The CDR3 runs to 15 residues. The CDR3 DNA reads TGCGCCAGCGTCTCAGTGGGGGTGAGCTCCTACGAGCAGTACTTC. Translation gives CASVSVGVSSYEQYF.

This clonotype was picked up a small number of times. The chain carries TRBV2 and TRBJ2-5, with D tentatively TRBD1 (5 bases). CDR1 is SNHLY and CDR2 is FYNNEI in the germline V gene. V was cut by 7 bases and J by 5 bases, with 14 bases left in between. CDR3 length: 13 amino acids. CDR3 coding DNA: TGTGCCAGCATCAGGGCCCCAAGGGAGACCCAGTACTTC. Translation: CASIRAPRETQYF.

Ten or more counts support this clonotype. The CDR3 region has the DNA TGTGCCAGTAGTCCCTCGCAGAACACTGAAGCTTTCTTT. It codes for CASSPSQNTEAFF. This sequence joins TRBV19 and TRBJ1-1, with D hard to call. Trimming pared 5 bases from V and 1 base from J, leaving 8 bases between. The germline V gene has CDR1 LNHDA and CDR2 SQIVND (reference sequence). The CDR3 contains 13 residues.

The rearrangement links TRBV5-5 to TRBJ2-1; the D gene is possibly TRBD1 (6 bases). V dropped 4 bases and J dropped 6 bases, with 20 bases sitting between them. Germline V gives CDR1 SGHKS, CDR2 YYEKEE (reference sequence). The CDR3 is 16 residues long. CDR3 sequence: CASSRTGGQKANEQFF. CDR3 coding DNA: TGTGCCAGCAGCCGCACCGGAGGACAGAAGGCCAATGAGCAGTTCTTC.

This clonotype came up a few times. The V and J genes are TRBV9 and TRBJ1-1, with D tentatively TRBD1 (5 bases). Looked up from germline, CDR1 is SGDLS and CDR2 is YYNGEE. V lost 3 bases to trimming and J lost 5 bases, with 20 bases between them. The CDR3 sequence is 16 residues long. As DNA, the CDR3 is TGTGCCAGCAGCGCCGGACCGGGACGGTGGCTAACTGAAGCTTTCTTT. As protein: CASSAGPGRWLTEAFF.

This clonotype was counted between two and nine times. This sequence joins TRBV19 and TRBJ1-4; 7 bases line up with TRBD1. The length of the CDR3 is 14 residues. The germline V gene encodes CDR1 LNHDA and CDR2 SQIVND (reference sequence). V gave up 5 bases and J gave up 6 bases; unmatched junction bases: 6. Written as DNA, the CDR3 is TGTGCCAGTAGTCCGAGGGGGCCTGATGAAAAACTGTTTTTT. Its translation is CASSPRGPDEKLFF.

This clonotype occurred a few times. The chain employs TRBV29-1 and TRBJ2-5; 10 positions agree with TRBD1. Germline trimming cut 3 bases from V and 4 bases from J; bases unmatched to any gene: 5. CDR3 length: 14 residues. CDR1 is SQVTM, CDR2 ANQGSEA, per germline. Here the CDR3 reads CSVEGQGTSETQYF. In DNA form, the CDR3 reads TGCAGCGTTGAGGGACAGGGGACTTCAGAGACCCAGTACTTC.

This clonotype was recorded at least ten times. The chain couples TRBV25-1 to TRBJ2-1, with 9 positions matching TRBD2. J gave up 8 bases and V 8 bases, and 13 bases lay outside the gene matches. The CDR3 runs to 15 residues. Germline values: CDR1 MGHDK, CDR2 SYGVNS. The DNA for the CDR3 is TGTGCCAGCCTTGGAGTGGCGGGGGGGCGAGATGAGCAGTTCTTC. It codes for CASLGVAGGRDEQFF.

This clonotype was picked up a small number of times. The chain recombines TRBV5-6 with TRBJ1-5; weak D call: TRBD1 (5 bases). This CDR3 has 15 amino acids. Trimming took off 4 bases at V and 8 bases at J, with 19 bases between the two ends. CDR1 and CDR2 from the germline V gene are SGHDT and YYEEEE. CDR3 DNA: TGTGCCAGCAGCCTCAGGGACGGCTGGTTGGAGCCCCAGCATTTT. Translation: CASSLRDGWLEPQHF.

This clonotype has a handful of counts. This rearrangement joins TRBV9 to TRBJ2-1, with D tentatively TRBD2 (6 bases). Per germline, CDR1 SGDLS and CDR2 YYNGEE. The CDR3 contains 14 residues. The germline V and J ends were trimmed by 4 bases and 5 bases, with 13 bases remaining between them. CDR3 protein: CASSLAGSDNEQFF. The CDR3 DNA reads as TGTGCCAGCAGCCTCGCGGGGTCGGACAATGAGCAGTTCTTC.

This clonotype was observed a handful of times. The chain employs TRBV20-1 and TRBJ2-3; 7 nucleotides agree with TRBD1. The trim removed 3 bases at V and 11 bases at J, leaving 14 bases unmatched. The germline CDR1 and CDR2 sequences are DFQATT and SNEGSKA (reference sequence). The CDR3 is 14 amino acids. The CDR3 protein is CSARKGARNEGQYF. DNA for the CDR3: TGCAGTGCTAGGAAGGGGGCAAGGAACGAGGGGCAGTATTTT.